The entry below describes one TCR beta chain. Its antigen remains unidentified. Naive CD8 cells lacked CD45RO and underwent positive selection for CCR7, leaving out terminally differentiated effector memory CD45RA+ cells. The sample originates from a study of shared clonotypes between healthy human individuals. Across the whole study: Researchers assigned three CD4 naive, three CD4 memory, two CD8 naive and one CD8 memory plate to each donor. Findings and limits, study-wide: Collection of samples was limited to blood; tissue repertoires likely differ. Generation of non-shared clonotypes was less probable than generation of clonotypes shared by all four donors. Clonotype sharing among the donors was expected to vary with sequencing depth.

TCRdb keeps only in-frame clones here, not all; method: immunoSEQ multiplex PCR. Of more than 2 million clones detected, about 94% appear once; the ten largest clones hold about 1.6%. The germline V gene has CDR1 LNHDA and CDR2 SQIVND (reference sequence). This CDR3 has 14 amino acids. Trimming cost V 5 bases and J 5 bases; bases outside gene matches: 3. This sequence originates from a man younger than 35 in good health. Some clones in this sample may be carry-over from other donors' samples. The chain is built from TRBV19 and TRBJ2-2, with TRBD1 matching 9 bases. Material for sequencing was naive CD8+ T cells from PBMCs. The CDR3 loop is CASSEDRGTGELFF. CDR3 nucleotide sequence: TGTGCCAGTAGTGAGGACAGGGGAACCGGGGAGCTGTTTTTT.